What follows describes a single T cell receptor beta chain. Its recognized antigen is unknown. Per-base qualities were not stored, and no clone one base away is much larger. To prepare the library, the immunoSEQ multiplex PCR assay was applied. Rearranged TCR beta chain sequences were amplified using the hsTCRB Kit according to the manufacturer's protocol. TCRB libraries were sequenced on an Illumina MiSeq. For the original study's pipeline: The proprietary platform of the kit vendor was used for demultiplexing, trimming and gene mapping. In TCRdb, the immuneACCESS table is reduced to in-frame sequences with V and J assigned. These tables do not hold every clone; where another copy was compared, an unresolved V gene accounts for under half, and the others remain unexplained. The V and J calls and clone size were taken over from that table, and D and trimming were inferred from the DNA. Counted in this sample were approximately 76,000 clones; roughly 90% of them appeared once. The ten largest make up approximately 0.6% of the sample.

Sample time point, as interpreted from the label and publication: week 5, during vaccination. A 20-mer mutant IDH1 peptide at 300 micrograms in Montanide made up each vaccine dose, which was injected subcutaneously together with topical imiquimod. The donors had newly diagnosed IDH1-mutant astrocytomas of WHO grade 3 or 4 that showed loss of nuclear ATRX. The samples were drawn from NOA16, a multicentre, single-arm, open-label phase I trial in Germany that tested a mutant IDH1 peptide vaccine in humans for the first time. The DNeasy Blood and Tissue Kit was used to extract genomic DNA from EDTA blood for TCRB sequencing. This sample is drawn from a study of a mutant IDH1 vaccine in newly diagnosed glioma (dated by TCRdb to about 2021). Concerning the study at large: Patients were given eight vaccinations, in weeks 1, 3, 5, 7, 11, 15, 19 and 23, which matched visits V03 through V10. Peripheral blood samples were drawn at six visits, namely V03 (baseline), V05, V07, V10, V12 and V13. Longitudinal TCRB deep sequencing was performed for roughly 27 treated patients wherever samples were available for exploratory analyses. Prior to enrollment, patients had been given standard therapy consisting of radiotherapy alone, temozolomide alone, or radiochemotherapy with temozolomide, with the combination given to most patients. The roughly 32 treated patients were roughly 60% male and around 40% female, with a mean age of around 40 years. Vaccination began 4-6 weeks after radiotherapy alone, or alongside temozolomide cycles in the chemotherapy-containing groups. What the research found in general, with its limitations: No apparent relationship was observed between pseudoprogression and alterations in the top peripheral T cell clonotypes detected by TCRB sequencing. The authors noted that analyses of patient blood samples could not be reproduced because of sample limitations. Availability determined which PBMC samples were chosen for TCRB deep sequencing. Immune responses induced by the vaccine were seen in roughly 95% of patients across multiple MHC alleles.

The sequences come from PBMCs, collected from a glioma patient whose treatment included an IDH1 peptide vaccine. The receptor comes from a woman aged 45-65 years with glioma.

Here the CDR3 is given as CAWSDGYNEQFF. DNA sequence: TGTGCCTGGAGTGACGGGTACAATGAGCAGTTCTTC. The chain is assembled from TRBV30 and TRBJ2-1, with no D gene named confidently. CDR1 GTSNPN and CDR2 SVGIG are derived from the germline V gene (reference sequence). From the cysteine through the phenylalanine, the CDR3 covers 12 amino acids. Only the CDR3 portion is preserved as DNA: 36 bases, with reading frame beginning at the first base. V gives up 1 base and J gives up 4 bases, and the segment between their germline ends measures 5 bases.